The T cell receptor (beta chain) under discussion was sequenced for a study of blood T cell repertoires in COVID-19 (dated by TCRdb to about 2020). With regard to the full study: Samples covering the acute and convalescent phases of COVID-19 were provided by collaborators in the United States, Italy and Spain. Sample metadata almost always included a de-identified subject ID, COVID-19 status, age in years and sex. The prospective study material was composed of cDNA or gDNA derived from T cells, B-cell-depleted T cells, or PBMCs. The repertoires were made available in a free public database intended to serve as a resource for research on the immune response to SARS-CoV-2. The samples were drawn from two sources: the first 160 participants of the ongoing ImmuneRACE study, and 950 to 1,500 subjects contributed by 6 global collaborators. Where available, HLA class I and class II types were taken from metadata supplied by the sample provider and were not determined by assay-based typing. The dataset comprised deeply sampled blood TCRbeta repertoires from subjects exposed to, actively infected with, or recovered from COVID-19.

The immunoSEQ Assay, a bias-controlled multiplex PCR, was used to amplify TCRbeta CDR3 regions from genomic DNA. Per the original workflow: The number of nucleated cells in each sample was estimated by amplification of reference gene primers within the assay. To quantify the absolute abundance of each unique TCRbeta CDR3 rearrangement, sequence reads were collapsed and filtered. For each sample, productive Simpson clonality was calculated as the square root of Simpson's diversity index across productive rearrangements. TCRdb stores this immuneACCESS table with in-frame sequences only. Part of the clones is absent; in the studies checked, under half of the shortfall reflects unresolved V genes, and no reason is known for the rest. Clone size and V and J calls were adopted from that table, with D and trimming inferred from the DNA. Recorded for this sample are more than 85,000 clones; approximately 86% of them occurred a single time. The ten largest clones add up to 2.5% to 3.5% of the sample.

The collaborating institutions used their own protocols to collect whole blood in K2EDTA tubes. For TCRbeta analysis, collaborator samples were shipped as frozen whole blood, as isolated PBMCs, or as DNA extracted from either sample type. This clone was detected a few times. Its cognate antigen has yet to be identified. No much larger clone exists at a distance of one base, and base qualities are not known. Findings and caveats that apply to the study as a whole: The quantity of clinical and demographic metadata differed by source and by participant and was supplied without curation.

The CDR3 holds 13 amino acids from the cysteine to the phenylalanine. This entry keeps only the CDR3 DNA: 39 bases, framed from base 1. The germline V gene specifies MDHEN as CDR1 and SYDVKM as CDR2. The germline V end is reduced by 8 bases and the J end by 7 bases; junction bases left unmatched: 3. The sequence was obtained from a man aged 50 to 60 with active or convalescent COVID-19. Sample: peripheral blood. Here the chain combines TRBV28 and TRBJ1-6, and 9 junctional nucleotides match TRBD1. In nucleotides, the sequence is TGTGCCAGCCTGGGACAGGGCAATTCACCCCTCCACTTT. This gives the protein CASLGQGNSPLHF. When the CDR3 is completed using the reference TRBV28 and TRBJ1-6 genes on either side, the full variable domain is DVKVTQSSRYLVKRTGEKVFLECVQDMDHENMFWYRQDPGLGLRLIYFSYDVKMKEKGDIPEGYSVSREKKERFSLILESASTNQTSMYLCASLGQGNSPLHFGNGTRLTVT.